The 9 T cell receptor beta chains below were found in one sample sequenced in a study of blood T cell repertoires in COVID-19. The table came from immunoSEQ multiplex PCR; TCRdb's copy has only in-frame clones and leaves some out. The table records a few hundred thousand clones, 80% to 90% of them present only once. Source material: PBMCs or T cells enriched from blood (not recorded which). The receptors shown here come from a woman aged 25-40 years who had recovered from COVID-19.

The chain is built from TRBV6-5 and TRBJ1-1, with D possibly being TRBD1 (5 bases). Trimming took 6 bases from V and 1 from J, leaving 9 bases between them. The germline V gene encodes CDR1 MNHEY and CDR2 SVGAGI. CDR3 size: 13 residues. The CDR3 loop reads CASRRQKNTEAFF. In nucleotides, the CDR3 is TGTGCCAGCAGGCGACAGAAGAACACTGAAGCTTTCTTT.

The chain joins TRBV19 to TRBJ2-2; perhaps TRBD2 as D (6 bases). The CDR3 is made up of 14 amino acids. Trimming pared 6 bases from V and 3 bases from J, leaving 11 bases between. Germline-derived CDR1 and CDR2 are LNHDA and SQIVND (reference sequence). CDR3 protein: CASRAGPHTGELFF. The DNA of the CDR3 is TGTGCCAGTAGGGCGGGGCCTCACACCGGGGAGCTGTTTTTT.

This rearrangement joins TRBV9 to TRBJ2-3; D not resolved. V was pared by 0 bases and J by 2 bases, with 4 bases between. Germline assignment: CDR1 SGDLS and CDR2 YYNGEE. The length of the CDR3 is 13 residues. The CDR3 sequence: CASSVAPTDTQYF. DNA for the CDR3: TGTGCCAGCAGCGTAGCTCCCACAGATACGCAGTATTTT.

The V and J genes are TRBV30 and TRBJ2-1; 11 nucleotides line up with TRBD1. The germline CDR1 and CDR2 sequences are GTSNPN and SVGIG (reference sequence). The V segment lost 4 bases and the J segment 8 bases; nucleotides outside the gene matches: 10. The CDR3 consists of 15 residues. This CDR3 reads CAWNRKDRGRDEQFF. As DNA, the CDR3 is TGTGCCTGGAATCGTAAGGACAGGGGGCGTGATGAGCAGTTCTTC.

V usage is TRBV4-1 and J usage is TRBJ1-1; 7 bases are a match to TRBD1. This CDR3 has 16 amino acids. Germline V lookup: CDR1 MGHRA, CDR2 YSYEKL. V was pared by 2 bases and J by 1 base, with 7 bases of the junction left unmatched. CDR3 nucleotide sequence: TGCGCCAGCAGCCAACCACCGGGACAGCGGAACACTGAAGCTTTCTTT. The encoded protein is CASSQPPGQRNTEAFF.

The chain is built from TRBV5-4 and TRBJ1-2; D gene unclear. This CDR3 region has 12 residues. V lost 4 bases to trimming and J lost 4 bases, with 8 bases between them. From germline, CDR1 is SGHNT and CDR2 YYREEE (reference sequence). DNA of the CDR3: TGTGCCAGCAGCAGCGCGGTCTATGGCTACACCTTC. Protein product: CASSSAVYGYTF.

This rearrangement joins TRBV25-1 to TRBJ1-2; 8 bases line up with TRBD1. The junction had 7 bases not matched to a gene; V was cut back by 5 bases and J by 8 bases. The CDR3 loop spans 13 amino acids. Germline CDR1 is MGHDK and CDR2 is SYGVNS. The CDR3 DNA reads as TGTGCCAGCAGTCAGGGGGCGGGAATGGGCTACACCTTC. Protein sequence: CASSQGAGMGYTF.

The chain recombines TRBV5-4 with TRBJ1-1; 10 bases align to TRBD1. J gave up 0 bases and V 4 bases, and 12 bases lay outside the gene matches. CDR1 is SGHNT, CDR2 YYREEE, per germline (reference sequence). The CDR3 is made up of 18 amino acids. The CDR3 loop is CASSISDRGLAMNTEAFF. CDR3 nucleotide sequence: TGTGCCAGCAGCATATCAGACAGGGGGCTCGCTATGAACACTGAAGCTTTCTTT.

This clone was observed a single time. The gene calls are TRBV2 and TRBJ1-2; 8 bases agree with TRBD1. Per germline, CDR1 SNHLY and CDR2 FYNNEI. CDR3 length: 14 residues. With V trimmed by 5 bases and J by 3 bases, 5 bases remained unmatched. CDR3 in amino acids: CASSIRGQDYGYTF. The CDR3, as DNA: TGTGCCAGCAGTATCAGGGGGCAAGACTATGGCTACACCTTC. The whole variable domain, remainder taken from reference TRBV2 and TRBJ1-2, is EPEVTQTPSHQVTQMGQEVILRCVPISNHLYFYWYRQILGQKVEFLVSFYNNEISEKSEIFDDQFSVERPDGSNFTLKIRSTKLEDSAMYFCASSIRGQDYGYTFGSGTRLTVV.